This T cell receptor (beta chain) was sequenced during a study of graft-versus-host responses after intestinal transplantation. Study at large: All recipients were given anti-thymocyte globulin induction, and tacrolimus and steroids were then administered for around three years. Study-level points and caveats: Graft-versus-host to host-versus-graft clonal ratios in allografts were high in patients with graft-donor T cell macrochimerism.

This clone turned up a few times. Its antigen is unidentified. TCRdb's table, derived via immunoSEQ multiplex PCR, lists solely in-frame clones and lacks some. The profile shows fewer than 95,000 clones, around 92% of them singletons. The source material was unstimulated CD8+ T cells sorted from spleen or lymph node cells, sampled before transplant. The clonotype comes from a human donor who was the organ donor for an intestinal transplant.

The CDR3 here is CASSFGGGEAGNTIYF. The CDR3 DNA reads as TGTGCCAGCAGCTTCGGAGGGGGCGAGGCTGGAAACACCATATATTTT. The V gene is TRBV5-6, the J gene TRBJ1-3; TRBD1 matches at 7 bases. With 2 bases clipped from V and 2 bases from J, the junction kept 7 bases outside the gene matches. The CDR3 has 16 amino acids. The germline V gene encodes CDR1 SGHDT and CDR2 YYEEEE.